One T cell receptor (beta chain) is described in this entry. This clonotype was seen a handful of times. The specificity of this receptor is unknown. Nothing much larger sits one base from this clone, and base qualities are not available. The library was produced with PCR. The sample was run on an Illumina HiSeq 2500. Molecular barcoding was employed in the preparation of TCR libraries, with unique molecular identifiers being used to normalize TCRbeta repertoire quantification. Clones were called with MiXCR by TCRdb after fastp trimmed the public reads at Q25, and only in-frame beta chains were retained. Rows matching on CDR3 protein sequence are summarized as one entry with the most common DNA and genes. The sample table shows some 200,000 distinct CDR3 sequences, and approximately 8% are seen once. The ten largest make up 35% to 45% of the sample. This entry comes from a study of T-cell reconstitution after alpha-beta-depleted transplantation in children (dated by TCRdb to the mid-2010s). For context, the study as a whole: Using TCR repertoire profiling, the study quantitatively followed how T-cell immune reconstitution unfolded in children after TCRalphabeta/CD19-depleted allogeneic hematopoietic cell transplantation. The investigation overall reported the following: Hyperexpanded clone frequencies declined over subsequent months; after one year, T-cell counts and TCRbeta diversity were mostly attributed to newly produced T cells. The high TCRbeta diversity at day 60 in some patients was ascribed to recipient T cells and intrathymic progenitors that had survived conditioning. The apparently early recovery of alphabetaT-cell counts about two months after transplant reportedly depended on only several hundred rapidly expanded clones that came from non-depleted graft cells.

The sample's treatment or condition label is to be understood as: allogeneic hematopoietic cell transplantation with graft depleted of TCRalphabeta T cells and CD19 B cells. TCRalphabeta/CD19-depleted allogeneic hematopoietic cell grafts were given to the transplant recipients, all of whom were children. The specimen was PBMCs, mostly from graft donor cells, collected 360 days after TCRalphabeta/CD19-depleted stem cell transplant. This TCR was sampled from a male patient aged 2 to 10 who had a stem cell transplant for acute myeloid leukemia, so the T cells may come from the graft donor.

The CDR3 sequence is CASSPHEDTEAFF. The base sequence is TGTGCCAGCTCACCTCACGAGGACACTGAAGCTTTCTTT. The chain joins TRBV18 to TRBJ1-1, with the D gene call left open. From cysteine to phenylalanine, the CDR3 is 13 amino acids long. Only the CDR3 region is kept as DNA, spanning 39 bases read in frame from base 1. V is shortened by 3 bases, J by 3 bases, and the region joining them spans 8 bases. Based on the germline V gene, the CDR1 and CDR2 sequences are KGHSH and LQKENI.